These 22 T cell receptor beta chains were all obtained from the same sample, sequenced in a study of blood T cell repertoires in COVID-19. Sequenced by immunoSEQ multiplex PCR; TCRdb stores in-frame clones only, minus some. Of about 390,000 clones listed, more than 75% are singletons. Sequencing was done on a sample of peripheral blood. Every receptor here comes from an older woman with COVID-19, enrolled during active disease.

This chain connects TRBV28 to TRBJ1-3; 9 bases align to TRBD1. The CDR3 covers 14 residues. V gave up 8 bases and J gave up 4 bases; unmatched junction bases: 6. Germline values: CDR1 MDHEN, CDR2 SYDVKM. CDR3 DNA sequence: TGTGCCAGCTGGGACAGGGTACTCGGAAACACCATATATTTT. The encoded protein is CASWDRVLGNTIYF.

J is TRBJ1-2 and V is TRBV6-5, with a tentative D call TRBD1 (6 bases). V was cut by 6 bases and J by 5 bases, with 19 bases left in between. The V gene's germline CDR1 is MNHEY and CDR2 SVGAGI. The CDR3 loop spans 15 amino acids. CDR3 DNA sequence: TGTGCCAGCAGGGATTCACAGGGCTCTGGGTATGGCTACACCTTC. Encoded protein: CASRDSQGSGYGYTF.

The chain uses TRBV5-1 and TRBJ1-6; D ambiguous. Germline V gene data show CDR1 as SGHRS and CDR2 as YFSETQ. CDR3 length: 15 residues. Between the trimmed V and J ends, which lost 2 bases and 7 bases, there was a span of 13 bases. This CDR3 is CASSLGYSSNSPLHF. As DNA, the CDR3 is TGCGCCAGCAGCTTAGGTTACAGTTCGAATTCACCCCTCCACTTT.

Note on this clone: A read error may produce the germline difference seen at one junction end. The V call is TRBV7-7, the J call TRBJ2-3; 9 bases agree with TRBD2. The CDR3 covers 16 residues. The germline CDR1 and CDR2 sequences are SSHAT and FNYEAQ (reference sequence). The CDR3 spells CASSLGASGGTDTQYF. The CDR3 DNA sequence: TGTGCTAGCAGCTTAGGGGCTAGCGGGGGCACAGATACGCAGTATTTT.

This chain joins TRBV5-1 and TRBJ1-2; D remains unclear. The CDR3 covers 14 residues. Germline lookup yields CDR1 SGHRS and CDR2 YFSETQ. Trimming took off 1 base at V and 1 base at J, with 8 bases between the two ends. In DNA form, the CDR3 reads TGCGCCAGCAGCTTGACGGGTAATAACTATGGCTACACCTTC. Its protein product is CASSLTGNNYGYTF.

The V call is TRBV30, the J call TRBJ2-1; 12 bases fit TRBD2. The CDR3 is 14 residues long. Germline CDR1 reads GTSNPN; CDR2 reads SVGIG (reference sequence). The junction had 1 base not matched to a gene; V was cut back by 3 bases and J by 4 bases. CDR3 loop: CAWRLAGGYNEQFF. The CDR3 DNA follows: TGTGCCTGGAGGCTAGCGGGGGGGTACAATGAGCAGTTCTTC.

The chain couples TRBV15 to TRBJ2-1, with D hard to call. The CDR3 runs to 14 residues. Looked up from germline, CDR1 is LNHNV and CDR2 is YYDKDF (reference sequence). V was pared by 5 bases and J by 9 bases, with 17 bases between. The DNA for the CDR3 is TGTGCCACCAGCCAGGCCGATGTTATGGTTGAGCAGTTCTTC. Amino acid sequence: CATSQADVMVEQFF.

The chain uses TRBV10-3 and TRBJ2-5; 7 bases match TRBD2. Germline V CDR1 and CDR2: ENHRY, SYGVKD. This CDR3 has 13 residues. V was clipped by 10 bases and J by 5 bases; unmatched bases: 10. The CDR3 sequence: CATRPVGGETQYF. The DNA for the CDR3 is TGTGCCACCAGGCCTGTCGGGGGGGAGACCCAGTACTTC.

The V and J genes are TRBV7-9 and TRBJ2-1; TRBD2 aligns across 9 bases. The germline CDR1 and CDR2 sequences are SEHNR and FQNEAQ (reference sequence). The V and J ends lost 4 bases and 4 bases, in that order; junction bases with no gene match: 5. The CDR3 sequence is 15 residues long. The CDR3 DNA reads TGTGCCAGCAGCTCAAGCGGGGGGACTTACAATGAGCAGTTCTTC. The encoded protein is CASSSSGGTYNEQFF.

This chain joins TRBV11-2 and TRBJ2-5; D perhaps matches TRBD2 (6 bases). Trimming left V 4 bases short and J 10 bases short, with 10 bases between. This CDR3 has 11 amino acids. In germline, CDR1 is SGHAT, CDR2 FQNNGV. CDR3 nucleotides: TGTGCCAGCAGCTCGGGAGAATACCAGTACTTC. It specifies CASSSGEYQYF.

V is TRBV5-4 and J is TRBJ1-2, with TRBD1 identical over 8 bases. CDR1 and CDR2 (germline): SGHNT, YYREEE (reference sequence). With 4 bases clipped from V and 3 bases from J, the junction kept 8 bases outside the gene matches. The CDR3 sequence is 15 residues long. DNA of the CDR3: TGTGCCAGCAGCCAGGGGGCCCGGGCTCACTATGGCTACACCTTC. This encodes CASSQGARAHYGYTF.

The chain carries TRBV18 and TRBJ1-5; D not certain. This CDR3 is 15 amino acids long. Per the germline V gene, CDR1 is KGHSH and CDR2 is LQKENI. Trimming left V 3 bases short and J 5 bases short, with 14 bases between. The CDR3 region has the DNA TGTGCCAGCTCACCGCCTGGCCCACGGGATCAGCCCCAGCATTTT. Residues: CASSPPGPRDQPQHF.

Note on this clone: Germline and junction disagree at one end, which may indicate a read error. This rearrangement joins TRBV27 to TRBJ1-2, with D perhaps TRBD1 (6 bases). CDR3 length: 12 residues. Germline V gives CDR1 MNHEY, CDR2 SMNVEV (reference sequence). As DNA, the CDR3 is TGTGCCAGCAGTTTGGTACAGGGTTCTATCGCCTTC. Encoded protein: CASSLVQGSIAF.

The V gene is TRBV5-5, the J gene TRBJ1-1; 7 positions match TRBD1. V shed 4 bases and J 1 base; nucleotides not matched to a gene: 10. This CDR3 is 16 amino acids long. Germline CDR1 SGHKS, CDR2 YYEKEE (reference sequence). CDR3 nucleotide sequence: TGTGCCAGCAGCAAACAGGGGTTGGTCGGGAACACTGAAGCTTTCTTT. Translating it yields CASSKQGLVGNTEAFF. Combining the CDR3 with reference TRBV5-5 and TRBJ1-1 gives the whole variable domain DAGVTQSPTHLIKTRGQQVTLRCSPISGHKSVSWYQQVLGQGPQFIFQYYEKEERGRGNFPDRFSARQFPNYSSELNVNALLLGDSALYLCASSKQGLVGNTEAFFGQGTRLTVV.

The chain uses TRBV5-4 and TRBJ1-2, with D unclear. The V and J ends lost 6 bases and 8 bases respectively, with 20 bases between them. The CDR3 consists of 14 residues. Germline assignment: CDR1 SGHNT and CDR2 YYREEE (reference sequence). CDR3 bases: TGTGCCAGCACTTCCCAGGCCGTCCACGGAGGCTACACCTTC. Protein product: CASTSQAVHGGYTF.

This rearrangement joins TRBV18 to TRBJ2-6; 12 bases agree with TRBD1. The CDR3 is 19 residues long. The V segment lost 6 bases and the J segment 1 base; nucleotides outside the gene matches: 10. Germline CDR1 and CDR2: KGHSH and LQKENI. The CDR3 DNA is TGTGCCAGCTCCCTTTGGGGACAGGGGGCGTTGTCTGGGGCCAACGTCCTGACTTTC. Translation: CASSLWGQGALSGANVLTF.

The V call is TRBV6-5, the J call TRBJ2-5, with no clear D. The germline V gene encodes CDR1 MNHEY and CDR2 SVGAGI. The CDR3 runs 12 residues. V lost 0 bases and J lost 5, with 4 bases in between. CDR3 in amino acids: CASSYSRETQYF. In DNA form, the CDR3 reads TGTGCCAGCAGTTACTCCAGGGAGACCCAGTACTTC.

V gene TRBV30 combines with J gene TRBJ2-2, with no clear D. Per germline, CDR1 GTSNPN and CDR2 SVGIG (reference sequence). The CDR3 totals 13 residues. Deletions cut 0 bases from V and 4 bases from J, with 6 bases between. CDR3 in amino acids: CAWSVLRTGELFF. The CDR3, as DNA: TGTGCCTGGAGTGTACTGCGCACCGGGGAGCTGTTTTTT.

V is TRBV19 and J is TRBJ2-3; 9 bases align to TRBD2. The CDR3 sequence is 13 residues long. Germline V gene data show CDR1 as LNHDA and CDR2 as SQIVND (reference sequence). Trimming at V came to 6 bases and at J to 7 bases, leaving 5 bases not matched to a gene. The CDR3 DNA sequence: TGTGCCAGTAGGCGGGGGGGCGGTAATACGCAGTATTTT. Residues: CASRRGGGNTQYF.

The V gene is TRBV15, the J gene TRBJ1-4; D is perhaps TRBD1 (5 bases). The germline gives CDR1 LNHNV, CDR2 YYDKDF (reference sequence). With 6 bases removed from V and 7 bases from J, the gap between germline ends came to 15 bases. The CDR3 sequence is 14 residues long. Here the CDR3 DNA reads TGTGCCACCAGGCTGGGGGGGGTTGTTGAAAAACTGTTTTTT. Translating it yields CATRLGGVVEKLFF. Using reference TRBV15 and TRBJ1-4 for the parts outside the CDR3, the full variable domain is DAMVIQNPRYQVTQFGKPVTLSCSQTLNHNVMYWYQQKSSQAPKLLFHYYDKDFNNEADTPDNFQSRRPNTSFCFLDIRSPGLGDTAMYLCATRLGGVVEKLFFGSGTQLSVL.

The V gene is TRBV4-2, the J gene TRBJ1-5; D not certain. In germline, CDR1 is LGHNA, CDR2 YNFKEQ. Trimming removed 1 base from V and 7 bases from J, with 11 bases in between. The CDR3 is 14 amino acids. In DNA form, the CDR3 reads TGTGCCAGCAGCCAAGGGGCGTTGCGACAGCCCCAGCATTTT. Translated, it gives CASSQGALRQPQHF.

This chain uses TRBV7-9 with TRBJ1-2; D is ambiguous. V was clipped by 2 bases and J by 4 bases, with 8 bases between them. This CDR3 has 13 residues. Germline V gene lookup returns CDR1 SEHNR and CDR2 FQNEAQ (reference sequence). The DNA for the CDR3 is TGTGCCAGCAGCTTAACCCCCAGCTATGGCTACACCTTC. Its protein is CASSLTPSYGYTF.